This TCR beta chain came from a study of vaccination and CD4 T cells after COVID-19. About the research overall: Post-vaccine specimens were obtained a median approximately 70 days after dose two (range 14 to 241). Cultures serving as controls received a peptide pool (CEFX or HIV-1 Nef) or no peptide.

Germline V gives CDR1 LGHNA, CDR2 YNFKEQ. The V end lost 1 base, the J end lost 1 base, and 17 bases lay between the germline ends. This CDR3 has 18 amino acids. Scientists ran DNA taken from cultured CD4+ T cells through the Oncomine TCR Beta short-read assay for sequencing. Genomic DNA was extracted from cultured CD4+ T cells. MiXCR, run by TCRdb on the PCR reads, gives a single entry per CDR3 protein. The sample lists roughly 20,000 distinct CDR3 sequences, about three fifths seen once, with around 10% in the top ten. On this clonotype itself: Its target is unknown.

Stated treatment: 10-day PBMC culture with coronavirus spike peptide pools or control peptides (ViraFEST assay). Days 3 and 7 saw half the medium swapped for fresh IL-2 medium. The sequence was obtained from a human donor who had recovered from COVID-19. The material sequenced was CD4+ T cells from blood, cultured in vitro. J is TRBJ1-5 and V is TRBV4-2, with a weak D call TRBD1 (5 bases). CDR3 sequence: CASSQGLEGIGSNQPQHF. As DNA, the CDR3 is TGTGCCAGCAGCCAAGGTTTAGAGGGGATCGGGAGCAATCAGCCCCAGCATTTT.